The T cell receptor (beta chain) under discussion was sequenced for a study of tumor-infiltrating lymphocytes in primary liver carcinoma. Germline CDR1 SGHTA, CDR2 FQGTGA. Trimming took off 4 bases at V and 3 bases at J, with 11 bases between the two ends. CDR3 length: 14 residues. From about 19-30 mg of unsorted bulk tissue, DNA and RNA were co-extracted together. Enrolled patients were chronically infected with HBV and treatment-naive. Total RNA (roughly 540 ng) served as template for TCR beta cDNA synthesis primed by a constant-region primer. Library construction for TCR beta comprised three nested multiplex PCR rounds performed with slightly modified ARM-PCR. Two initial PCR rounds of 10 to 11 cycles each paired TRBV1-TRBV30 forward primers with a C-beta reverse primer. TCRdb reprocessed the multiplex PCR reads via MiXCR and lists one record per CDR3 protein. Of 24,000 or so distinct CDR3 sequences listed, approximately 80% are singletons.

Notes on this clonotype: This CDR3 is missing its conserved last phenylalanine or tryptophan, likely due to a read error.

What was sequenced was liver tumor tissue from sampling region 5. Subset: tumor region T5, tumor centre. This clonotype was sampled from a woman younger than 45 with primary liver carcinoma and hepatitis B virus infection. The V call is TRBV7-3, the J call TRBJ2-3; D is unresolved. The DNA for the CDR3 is TGTGCCAGCAGCTCGACATCAGTTACAGATACGCAGTATTTA. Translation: CASSSTSVTDTQYL.